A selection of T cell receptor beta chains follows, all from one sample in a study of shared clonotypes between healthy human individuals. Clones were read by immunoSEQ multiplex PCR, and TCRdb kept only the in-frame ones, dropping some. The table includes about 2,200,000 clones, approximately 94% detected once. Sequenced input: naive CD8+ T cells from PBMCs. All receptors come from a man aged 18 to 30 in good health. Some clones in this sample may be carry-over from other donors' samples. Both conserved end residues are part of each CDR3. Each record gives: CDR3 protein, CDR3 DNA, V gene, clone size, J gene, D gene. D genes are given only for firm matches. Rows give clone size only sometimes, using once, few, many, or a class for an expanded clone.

CATNDNQQYF,TGTGCCACCAATGATAATCAGCAGTACTTC,TRBV7-9,NA,TRBJ2-7,NA
CASSFAGGPYEQYF,TGTGCCAGCAGCTTTGCAGGGGGCCCCTACGAGCAGTACTTC,TRBV7-2,NA,TRBJ2-7,TRBD1
CASSLTPGVGYEQYF,TGTGCCAGCAGTTTAACTCCAGGGGTGGGGTACGAGCAGTACTTC,TRBV27,NA,TRBJ2-7,NA
CASSETGQNTEAFF,TGTGCCAGCAGCGAAACTGGACAGAACACTGAAGCTTTCTTT,TRBV2,NA,TRBJ1-1,NA
CASSLFFSNQPQHF,TGTGCCAGCAGTTTATTCTTTAGCAATCAGCCCCAGCATTTT,TRBV27,once,TRBJ1-5,NA
CASSETRLEETQYF,TGTGCCAGCAGTGAAACCCGTCTCGAAGAGACCCAGTACTTC,TRBV2,NA,TRBJ2-5,NA
CASSPTLPLGTASYEQYF,TGTGCCAGCTCACCGACGCTCCCTCTCGGGACGGCATCCTACGAGCAGTACTTC,TRBV18,NA,TRBJ2-7,NA
CASSLSGAGTDTQYF,TGCGCCAGCAGCTTGTCAGGGGCCGGCACAGATACGCAGTATTTT,TRBV5-1,once,TRBJ2-3,NA
CASSGEDQPQHF,TGTGCCAGCAGTGGGGAGGATCAGCCCCAGCATTTT,TRBV2,NA,TRBJ1-5,NA
CSVEVKATSSYEQYF,TGCAGCGTTGAAGTAAAAGCGACAAGCTCCTACGAGCAGTACTTC,TRBV29-1,NA,TRBJ2-7,NA
CASSAHGQGRTEAFF,TGTGCCAGCAGCGCCCACGGACAGGGGAGGACTGAAGCTTTCTTT,TRBV9,NA,TRBJ1-1,TRBD1
CASSYRQSSYNEQFF,TGTGCCAGCAGTTATCGGCAGAGCTCCTACAATGAGCAGTTCTTC,TRBV28,NA,TRBJ2-1,NA
CASSLSIGSLTQYF,TGTGCCAGCAGTTTATCGATCGGTTCCTTGACGCAGTATTTT,TRBV27,NA,TRBJ2-3,NA
CASSMGLAGRPYEQYF,TGTGCCAGCAGTATGGGGCTAGCGGGAAGGCCCTACGAGCAGTACTTC,TRBV27,NA,TRBJ2-7,TRBD2
CASSPMTGLETQYF,TGTGCCAGCAGCCCGATGACAGGGTTGGAGACCCAGTACTTC,TRBV27,NA,TRBJ2-5,TRBD1
CASSSGTSGREQFF,TGTGCCAGCAGCTCTGGGACTAGCGGTCGTGAGCAGTTCTTC,TRBV7-9,NA,TRBJ2-1,TRBD2
CASSLRTAQETQYF,TGTGCCAGCAGCCTCCGGACAGCCCAAGAGACCCAGTACTTC,TRBV7-6,NA,TRBJ2-5,NA
CASSTTGTANTGELFF,TGTGCCAGCAGCACCACCGGGACGGCGAACACCGGGGAGCTGTTTTTT,TRBV9,NA,TRBJ2-2,NA
CASSLRESNEQFF,TGTGCCAGCAGCTTGCGGGAGTCTAATGAGCAGTTCTTC,TRBV7-6,NA,TRBJ2-1,TRBD2
CASNSGPKTRDPGYTF,TGTGCCAGTAATTCGGGACCGAAAACGAGGGATCCTGGCTACACCTTC,TRBV19,NA,TRBJ1-2,NA
CSVELGTGGWYTEAFF,TGCAGCGTTGAACTGGGGACAGGGGGCTGGTACACTGAAGCTTTCTTT,TRBV29-1,NA,TRBJ1-1,TRBD1
CASSIRVTDTQYF,TGTGCCAGTAGTATAAGAGTTACAGATACGCAGTATTTT,TRBV19,NA,TRBJ2-3,NA
CASSQVVGSTDTQYF,TGTGCCAGCAGCCAAGTTGTCGGTTCCACAGATACGCAGTATTTT,TRBV4-2,NA,TRBJ2-3,NA
CASSLGIHTEAFF,TGCGCCAGCAGCCTGGGCATTCACACTGAAGCTTTCTTT,TRBV5-1,few,TRBJ1-1,NA
CASTPRDRQTPGTEAFF,TGTGCCAGCACCCCTCGAGACAGGCAAACTCCGGGCACTGAAGCTTTCTTT,TRBV28,once,TRBJ1-1,NA
CASSSLGGTGAYEQYF,TGTGCCAGCAGCTCCCTAGGGGGGACAGGGGCCTACGAGCAGTACTTC,TRBV7-9,NA,TRBJ2-7,TRBD1
CASSSTGGNEQFF,TGTGCCAGCAGCTCTACAGGGGGCAATGAGCAGTTCTTC,TRBV7-8,NA,TRBJ2-1,TRBD1
CASSVGPGNTEAFF,TGTGCCAGCAGCGTAGGCCCAGGGAACACTGAAGCTTTCTTT,TRBV9,few,TRBJ1-1,NA
CASRLTAAYGYTF,TGTGCCAGCAGATTAACGGCGGCCTATGGCTACACCTTC,TRBV28,NA,TRBJ1-2,NA
CASSLEPSYNEQFF,TGTGCCAGCAGCCTCGAGCCATCCTACAATGAGCAGTTCTTC,TRBV6-5,NA,TRBJ2-1,NA
CASSLNRNSPLHF,TGTGCCAGCAGCTTGAACCGAAATTCACCCCTCCACTTT,TRBV11-3,NA,TRBJ1-6,NA
CARRGSGTYNEQFF,TGTGCCCGCCGAGGTAGCGGGACCTACAATGAGCAGTTCTTC,TRBV30,NA,TRBJ2-1,TRBD2
CASSQGPAQGGYEQYF,TGCGCCAGCAGCCAAGGGCCGGCACAGGGGGGCTACGAGCAGTACTTC,TRBV4-1,NA,TRBJ2-7,TRBD1
CASSYSTSNTGELFF,TGTGCCAGCAGTTACTCGACCAGCAACACCGGGGAGCTGTTTTTT,TRBV6-5,NA,TRBJ2-2,NA
CASSWGSNQPQHF,TGTGCCAGTAGTTGGGGGAGCAATCAGCCCCAGCATTTT,TRBV19,NA,TRBJ1-5,NA
CASSENPLTNTEAFF,TGTGCCAGCAGCGAGAATCCTCTGACGAACACTGAAGCTTTCTTT,TRBV9,NA,TRBJ1-1,NA
CASSFGGTGGLEAFF,TGTGCCAGCAGCTTCGGCGGGACAGGGGGCCTTGAAGCTTTCTTT,TRBV7-8,NA,TRBJ1-1,TRBD1
CAWSLGLAGTYEQYF,TGTGCCTGGAGCTTGGGACTAGCGGGAACCTACGAGCAGTACTTC,TRBV30,NA,TRBJ2-7,TRBD2
CASSYLNLNGYTF,TGTGCCAGCAGTTACCTTAATTTGAATGGCTACACCTTC,TRBV6-6,NA,TRBJ1-2,NA
CASSRQGRREGPYNEQFF,TGTGCCAGCAGCCGGCAAGGAAGGCGGGAGGGCCCTTACAATGAGCAGTTCTTC,TRBV4-2,NA,TRBJ2-1,TRBD2
CASSYLTGSTDTQYF,TGTGCCAGCAGTTACCTTACAGGGAGCACAGATACGCAGTATTTT,TRBV6-5,NA,TRBJ2-3,NA